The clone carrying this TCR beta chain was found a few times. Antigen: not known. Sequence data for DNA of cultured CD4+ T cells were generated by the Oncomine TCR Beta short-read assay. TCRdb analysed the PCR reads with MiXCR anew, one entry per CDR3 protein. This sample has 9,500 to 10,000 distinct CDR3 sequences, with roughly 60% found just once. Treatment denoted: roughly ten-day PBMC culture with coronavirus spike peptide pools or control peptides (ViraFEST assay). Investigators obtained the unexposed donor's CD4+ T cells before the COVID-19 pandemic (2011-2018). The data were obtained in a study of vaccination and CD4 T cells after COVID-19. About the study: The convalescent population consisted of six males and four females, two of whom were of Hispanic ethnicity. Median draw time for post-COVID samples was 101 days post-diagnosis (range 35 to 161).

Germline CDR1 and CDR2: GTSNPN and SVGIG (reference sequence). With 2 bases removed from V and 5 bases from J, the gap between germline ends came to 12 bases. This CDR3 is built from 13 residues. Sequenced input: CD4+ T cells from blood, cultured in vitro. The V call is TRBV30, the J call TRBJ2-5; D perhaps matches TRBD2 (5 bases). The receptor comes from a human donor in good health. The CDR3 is CAWSPGRRETQYF. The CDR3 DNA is TGTGCCTGGAGTCCGGGAAGGAGGGAGACCCAGTACTTC.